The present T cell receptor beta chain was sequenced within a study of cytomegalovirus exposure and HLA in healthy donors listed by TCRdb under 2017. Broadly, across the study: In an earlier analysis of about 560 of the donors, under 300 Gb of sequence data and 90 million to 130 million unique TCR beta sequences from roughly 190 million T cells were reported. Around 330 gigabases of sequencing data and roughly 80 million unique TCR sequences made up an early release that covered 640 HLA-typed donors. Among the approximately 400 genotyped donors, around 81% belonged to the genetic ancestry cluster associated with self-reported Caucasian donors. The study aimed to test whether signatures of past pathogen exposure could be identified by cataloging public T cell receptors. The study used immunosequencing to profile the T cell repertoires of under 700 subjects and linked those repertoires to cytomegalovirus serostatus. In addition to the first cohort of 650 to 750 subjects, a separate validation cohort of about 120 different subjects was used. To predict cytomegalovirus infection status, the study brought together high-throughput TCR immunosequencing, statistical association of individual TCRs with disease status, and machine learning. In a later analysis, previously published TCR beta repertoires from fewer than 750 donors were re-analyzed and high-resolution HLA genotyping was added so that TCR occurrence patterns could be studied. In the later analysis, no new phenotypic data were used to find candidate immune exposures; instead, reliance was placed on TCR beta sequences and their occurrence across donors. An earlier analysis of 587 of the donors used high-throughput TCR beta sequencing to judge whether each TCR beta V gene segment behaved as functional or pseudogenic. Alongside the repertoire data, information on donor age, sex, ethnicity and CMV serostatus was compiled. Genome-wide SNP genotypes for about 55% of the 666 donors were used in a later genetic analysis, which treated that subset as a discovery cohort. All discovery cohort repertoires had been generated using a single sequencing platform. HLA typing included class I and class II loci at four-digit resolution. The number of typed donors differed by locus: about 620-630 for A, B, C, DRB1 and DQB1; approximately 520 for DQA1; 606 for DPA1; and around 450 for DPB1. Roughly five DR-DQ haplotypes were treated as single units for association and clustering because of strong linkage in the cohort. Among a few hundred genotyped donors of the cohort, an average of approximately 230,000 unique TCR beta nucleotide sequences were sequenced per donor, 15% to 20% of them non-productive. Broader findings and caveats from the paper: Because the 87-base-pair reads could not distinguish some IMGT-functional V segments, including TRBV6-2 and TRBV6-3, those segments were excluded. In vitro tests confirmed that a few of the cytomegalovirus-associated TCR beta chains recognize cytomegalovirus antigens. A group of highly shared sequence variants was considered likely to be a technical artifact of the sequencing pipeline. Because counts were too low, roughly 16 rarely observed V segments, including chromosome 9 orphons, were left out of the earlier analysis of about 500 of the donors. According to the authors, the approach could potentially be generalized to other disease states and immunological phenotypes. A further reported finding was that TCR beta sequences accurately predicted the HLA-A and HLA-B alleles for most subjects in the first cohort. An association between a missense DCLRE1C variant and V-gene and J-gene trimming of TCR beta chains was found in a later genetic analysis and replicated in an independent cohort. The study gave a list of more than 150 TCR beta chains associated with cytomegalovirus. At a false discovery rate of 0.05, a later analysis linked some 18,000 TCR beta sequences to specific HLA alleles. In a later analysis, the rate of TCR association differed among HLA loci, with DRB1 alleles having the most associated TCRs and HLA-C alleles having the fewest. Because some donors lacked HLA typing at each locus, the association tests relied only on the typed subset. Broadly in line with IMGT annotations, most TCR beta V segments showed up in productive rearrangements about 87% or about 30% of the time in an earlier analysis of around 550 of the donors. The classifier was reported to diagnose cytomegalovirus status with high specificity and sensitivity in both the original and validation cohorts. While some public TCRs were present in many individuals, most TCR sequences turned up only very rarely across donors. Linkage disequilibrium might explain the correlated functional status among segregating V segments, but an unknown experimental factor could not be excluded. CMV serostatus was the only immune exposure information available for the cohort. Assigning TCR associations to individual alleles was difficult when HLA alleles, especially DR and DQ, strongly co-occurred. According to a later analysis, most CMV-associated TCR beta chains appeared to be HLA-restricted, and the HLA associations seemed to be driven largely by CMV exposure. In a later analysis, several top co-occurrence clusters were reported to appear linked to parvovirus B19, influenza, CMV and Epstein-Barr virus. A later analysis found that HLA-associated TCR beta chains were more clonally expanded and had lower generation probabilities than equally common non-associated chains. This cohort had only TCR beta chains sequenced, and the lack of alpha or paired-chain data limited which features could be detected. Presence/absence analyses assumed roughly uniform sequencing depth across donors, an assumption that may not hold. A later genetic analysis reported fewer N-insertions in productive TCRs among donors in an Asian-associated ancestry cluster than the roughly 700-donor mean.

The cohort consisted of 600 or so healthy bone marrow donors. Cohort members were all nominally healthy when sampled, although unrecorded immune exposures were likely present. The donor was CMV seropositive and was included in the group of 250 to 350 seropositive cohort members. A peripheral blood sample was provided by each donor, and peripheral blood mononuclear cells were used for TCR beta sequencing. The Qiagen DNeasy Blood Extraction Kit was used to extract genomic DNA from the blood cell samples. V and J lose 0 bases and 5 bases, and a span of 9 bases separates them. Sequences MNHEY (CDR1) and SMNVEV (CDR2) are obtained from the germline V gene (reference sequence). The CDR3 starts with the cysteine, ends with the phenylalanine, and has 14 residues. Only the CDR3 DNA stays, 42 bases, in frame from base 1. Points on this clone: The clone's antigen remains unknown. Base qualities are not recorded, but no much larger clone differs from it by a single base.

Receptors were amplified or captured by the immunoSEQ multiplex PCR assay. For the multiplex PCR, a mixture combining 60 forward primers for TCR Vbeta segments and 13 reverse primers for TCR Jbeta segments was used. Amplification of the CDR3 region of rearranged TCR beta genes was performed with a multiplex PCR assay on genomic DNA. The amplified TCR beta libraries were sequenced on the Illumina HiSeq System as 87-base-pair reads. The study's own analysis went as follows. A later analysis counted about 80 million unique TCR beta chains across the roughly 700 repertoires, and roughly 9.9 million of these chains were shared by at least two donors. Raw reads were error-corrected and collapsed into unique sequences with a nearest-neighbor algorithm that merged closely related sequences to remove PCR and sequencing errors. To assign V, D and J gene segments, CDR3 sequences were aligned to IMGT reference sequences. For a sequence to be retained, a match of at least six nucleotides was required to both a V gene segment and a J gene segment. A rearrangement counted as productive if the CDR3 had no stop codons and remained in frame with V and J, and every other rearrangement counted as non-productive. Following IMGT convention, CDR3 was defined as the stretch from the second conserved V-encoded cysteine up to the conserved J-encoded phenylalanine. The earlier analysis of about 620 of the donors excluded sequences that lacked an unambiguous match to a single V gene segment. An earlier analysis of 500 to 700 of the donors classified V segments as functional when productive rearrangements were above 56.7% and as segregating when the standard deviation between donors was above 5%. To diagnose cytomegalovirus status from the catalog of TCR beta chain sequences, a statistical classification framework was built. V and J gene assignment, in a later analysis, came from comparing TCR nucleotide sequences with IMGT/GENE-DB human TR gene sequences. The TCRdist pipeline was used in a later analysis to assign CDR3 sequences and most-parsimonious VDJ recombination scenarios. A later analysis defined each TCR beta chain by its CDR3 amino acid sequence plus V-gene family, and excluded reads lacking a unique V-gene family. A later analysis removed over 500 highly shared, low-generation-probability nucleotide sequences to deal with suspected cross-contamination and a sequencing artifact. In a later analysis, a clonal expansion index for each public chain was calculated from normalized within-repertoire ranks of inferred template counts. In a later analysis, generation probabilities were computed with a VDJ recombination model fitted to out-of-frame rearrangements, and the resulting probabilities were checked against IGoR. A later analysis scored TCR-TCR, TCR-HLA and TCR-CMV co-occurrence with hypergeometric tests, applying a repertoire-size bias correction to TCR pairs. To estimate false discovery rates, a later analysis permuted the HLA or CMV assignments 20 times. In a later analysis, co-occurring TCRs were grouped using DBSCAN, with TCRdist sequence similarity added in when clustering inside HLA-allele-positive subsets. Co-occurrence clustering excluded repertoires with fewer than 30,000 or more than 120,000 public chains, plus five with anomalous nucleotide sharing. Not all clones reach the TCRdb copy of this immuneACCESS table, which keeps in-frame sequences only. Checked studies attribute under half of the gap to unresolved V genes and leave the rest unexplained. Clonal size and the V and J genes are those of that table, whereas D and trimming came from the DNA. The table for this sample lists about 120,000 clones; about 74% of them were counted only once. Jointly, the top ten make up 2.7% of the sample.

This TCR derives from a woman aged 40 to 50 in good health and CMV-seropositive. The V and J genes are TRBV27 and TRBJ2-3, with the D gene uncertain. The sequenced sample was PBMCs. The CDR3 is CASSLSVRLDTQYF. The nucleotide sequence reads TGTGCCAGCAGTTTATCAGTCCGACTAGATACGCAGTATTTT.